The text below deals with one TCR beta chain. Its antigen is not identified. Germline V gene data show CDR1 as MGHRA and CDR2 as YSYEKL. The V end lost 0 bases, the J end lost 1 base, and 12 bases lay between the germline ends. This CDR3 contains 16 residues. This sample is part of a study of radiation and T cells in renal cell carcinoma. Study-level points and caveats: From baseline, blood top tumor clonotypes peaked at 2 weeks post-radiation.

Time point defined: blood 2 weeks post-SBRT. Indicated treatment: 15 Gy SBRT to primary tumor, nephrectomy 4 weeks later. Blood was sampled at baseline, 2 weeks and 4 weeks after SBRT. Libraries were prepared by immunoSEQ multiplex PCR; TCRdb keeps only in-frame clonotypes and omits some of them. The repertoire holds about 120,000 clones, with around 81% as singletons. Sequencing used blood, obtained from a patient whose treatment included radiotherapy and nephrectomy. The gene calls are TRBV4-1 and TRBJ1-1; D gene uncertain. This TCR came from a man aged 50 to 59 with renal cell carcinoma. CDR3: CASSQDPLVGNTEAFF. The CDR3 DNA is TGCGCCAGCAGCCAAGATCCTTTGGTAGGGAACACTGAAGCTTTCTTT.